Below are 14 T cell receptor beta chains sequenced from a single sample in a study of shared clonotypes between healthy human individuals. Libraries were prepared by immunoSEQ multiplex PCR; TCRdb keeps only in-frame clonotypes and omits some of them. The table records some 1,900,000 clones, about 95% of them present only once. Positively selected for CCR7, the CD45RO-negative cells used as naive CD8 cells excluded terminally differentiated effector memory CD45RA+ cells. The sequencing input was naive CD8+ T cells sorted from blood. The receptor source for this set is a man between 18 and 35 years old in good health.

This clone was seen only once. The identical CDR3 is also encoded by other nucleotide sequences in the sample. The chain has TRBV7-9 and TRBJ2-3; D not certain. There are 12 residues in the CDR3. Germline CDR1 reads SEHNR; CDR2 reads FQNEAQ (reference sequence). V lost 6 bases and J 6 bases, leaving 10 bases between the germline ends. The DNA for the CDR3 is TGTGCCAGCAGTCCCGGAGTCGATACGCAGTATTTT. It yields the protein CASSPGVDTQYF.

The gene calls are TRBV7-2 and TRBJ2-2, with D possibly matching TRBD1 (5 bases). This CDR3 contains 14 residues. The V end was cut by 5 bases, the J end by 6 bases, with 13 bases between. Germline assignment: CDR1 SGHTA and CDR2 FQGNSA. DNA for the CDR3: TGTGCCAGCAGCCCACTGGGCAGGGCCGGGGAGCTGTTTTTT. It translates to CASSPLGRAGELFF.

The chain carries TRBV5-3 and TRBJ1-4; 10 bases map to TRBD1. TRBV5-3 belongs to the ORF category, with a function that is uncertain. The trim removed 4 bases at V and 8 bases at J, leaving 14 bases unmatched. The CDR3 is 17 residues long. The CDR3 spells CARSNRRRDRGGEKLFF. CDR3 bases: TGTGCCAGAAGCAACCGACGTCGGGACAGGGGCGGCGAAAAACTGTTTTTT.

Of note for this clone: A junction end diverges from the germline sequence, so it may reflect a read error. The CDR3 region is CASTLLANQETQYF. The CDR3 nucleotides read TGTGCCAGCACCTTACTAGCGAACCAAGAGACCCAGTACTTC. V and J are TRBV7-9 and TRBJ2-5, with TRBD2 matching over 7 bases. CDR1 is SEHNR and CDR2 is FQNEAQ in the germline V gene (reference sequence). This CDR3 region has 14 residues.

V and J are TRBV20-1 and TRBJ2-5, with 9 bases fitting TRBD1. The CDR3 loop spans 11 amino acids. CDR1 is DFQATT and CDR2 is SNEGSKA in the germline V gene (reference sequence). The CDR3 loop reads CKDRGQETQYF. DNA for the CDR3: TGCAAAGACAGGGGGCAAGAGACCCAGTACTTC.

The chain is built from TRBV14 and TRBJ2-1; D could derive from TRBD1 or TRBD2 (5 bases each). Trimming took 1 base from V and 3 from J, leaving 10 bases between them. The CDR3 length is 15 residues. In germline, CDR1 is SGHDN, CDR2 FVKESK. DNA of the CDR3: TGTGCCAGCAGCCAAGTTTGGGGGAACTACAATGAGCAGTTCTTC. It codes for CASSQVWGNYNEQFF.

This chain connects TRBV19 to TRBJ1-1, with 8 bases matching TRBD1. The CDR3 covers 13 residues. Germline trimming cut 9 bases from V and 6 bases from J; bases unmatched to any gene: 9. From germline, CDR1 is LNHDA and CDR2 SQIVND (reference sequence). The chain's CDR3 is CASGTGKFAEAFF. CDR3 nucleotide sequence: TGTGCCAGCGGGACAGGAAAATTTGCTGAAGCTTTCTTT.

This clone was detected only once. The chain recombines TRBV7-9 with TRBJ2-1; D gene ambiguous. Trimming stripped 2 bases from V and 4 bases from J, with 12 bases between. Per germline, CDR1 SEHNR and CDR2 FQNEAQ (reference sequence). The CDR3 runs to 15 residues. The CDR3 bases are TGTGCCAGCAGCTTATCGGCAACCGATTACAATGAGCAGTTCTTC. Translating it yields CASSLSATDYNEQFF.

This clone was observed once. The chain recombines TRBV5-1 with TRBJ2-7, with D possibly being TRBD1 or TRBD2 (5 bases each). The CDR3 is made up of 16 amino acids. Germline V lookup: CDR1 SGHRS, CDR2 YFSETQ. Trimming shortened V by 3 bases and J by 2 bases, and 18 bases separated the two germline ends. The CDR3 bases are TGCGCCAGCAGCTCCAATCCCGAGGGGAGAACCTACGAGCAGTACTTC. Amino acids: CASSSNPEGRTYEQYF.

This chain links TRBV10-2 with TRBJ2-5; no firm D call. CDR1 is WSHSY, CDR2 SAAADI, per germline. The CDR3 extends over 14 amino acids. The ends were cut back, 5 bases at V and 4 bases at J, with 14 bases in the middle. DNA for the CDR3: TGCGCCAGCAGTCCGACTGGGCTTGGAGAGACCCAGTACTTC. It codes for CASSPTGLGETQYF.

This clone has just a few counts. The chain recombines TRBV4-2 with TRBJ1-1, with D unresolved. CDR3 length equals 14 residues. Germline V gene lookup returns CDR1 LGHNA and CDR2 YNFKEQ. Trimming removed 7 bases from V and 3 bases from J, with 15 bases in between. CDR3 bases: TGTGCCAGCACAACGTGGAGGGAGGACACTGAAGCTTTCTTT. Translating it yields CASTTWREDTEAFF.

The V gene is TRBV27, the J gene TRBJ1-6; D is perhaps TRBD1 (6 bases). Germline loops: CDR1 MNHEY, CDR2 SMNVEV (reference sequence). The V gene lost 0 bases and the J gene lost 6 bases, with 9 bases spanning the gap. The CDR3 contains 15 residues. The DNA for the CDR3 is TGTGCCAGCAGTTTATCCGCAGGGGCTAATTCACCCCTCCACTTT. Translation gives CASSLSAGANSPLHF.

This chain joins TRBV4-3 and TRBJ2-1, with 8 nucleotides matching TRBD1. Germline V gene sequence: CDR1 LGHNA, CDR2 YSLEER. The CDR3 runs to 17 residues. V lost 0 bases, J lost 4 bases, and 8 bases stayed unmatched. The CDR3 here is CASSQDLGTGPYNEQFF. CDR3 nucleotides: TGCGCCAGCAGCCAAGATCTCGGGACAGGACCTTACAATGAGCAGTTCTTC.

The chain links TRBV7-9 to TRBJ1-2, with TRBD1 matching over 9 bases. The CDR3 totals 15 residues. Looked up from germline, CDR1 is SEHNR and CDR2 is FQNEAQ (reference sequence). J gave up 2 bases and V 5 bases, and 6 bases lay outside the gene matches. CDR3 amino acids: CASSMGTGLNYGYTF. The DNA for the CDR3 is TGTGCCAGCAGCATGGGGACAGGGCTCAACTATGGCTACACCTTC.